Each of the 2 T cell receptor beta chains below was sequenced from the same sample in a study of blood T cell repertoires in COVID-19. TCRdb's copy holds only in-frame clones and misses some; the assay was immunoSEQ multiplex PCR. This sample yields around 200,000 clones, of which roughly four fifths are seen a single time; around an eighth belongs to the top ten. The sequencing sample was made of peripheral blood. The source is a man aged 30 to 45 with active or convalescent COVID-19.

This CDR3 reads CASSNEGPGGGDRSTDTQYF. In DNA, the CDR3 is TGCGCCAGCAGTAACGAGGGGCCCGGCGGGGGAGACCGTAGCACAGATACGCAGTATTTT. The gene calls are TRBV10-1 and TRBJ2-3, with 7 bases matching TRBD2. The CDR3 consists of 20 residues. Germline trimming cut 5 bases from V and 0 bases from J; bases unmatched to any gene: 20. Germline V gene sequence: CDR1 WNHNN, CDR2 SYGVQD (reference sequence).

DNA of the CDR3: TGCGCCAGCAGCTTGGCAGGGGCCTCTAGGGTGGATGGCTACACCTTC. The encoded protein is CASSLAGASRVDGYTF. This chain joins TRBV5-1 and TRBJ1-2; the D gene is possibly TRBD1 (6 bases). The CDR3 loop spans 16 amino acids. The germline gives CDR1 SGHRS, CDR2 YFSETQ. V dropped 0 bases and J dropped 6 bases, with 18 bases sitting between them.